This TCR beta chain was recorded in a study of T cells after yellow fever vaccination (dated by TCRdb to between 2018 and 2021). Study-wide context: The SMART-Seq v4 Ultra Low Input RNA kit was used to prepare libraries from fractions with low cell numbers. Blood was collected at multiple timepoints before and after primary and secondary immunization, and bulk PBMC replicates and cell subsets were isolated. The cohort comprised two healthy male donors, one aged 18 to 29 and one aged 30 to 39 years. Bulk TCR alpha and beta repertoires were sequenced longitudinally to track T-cell clones before and after primary and booster YFV17D yellow fever vaccination. The research as a whole found: After the booster, most of the clones that had expanded following primary vaccination were detected again (almost 98% of CD4 and roughly nine tenths of CD8), which suggests that memory was broadly maintained. A small share of clonotypes occurred in both CD4 and CD8 compartments, likely arising from convergent recombination. Computational filtering was required because FACS-sorted repertoires could contain abundant contaminating clonotypes from the bulk population. The study included only a couple of donors, which limits how far the findings can be generalized. The secondary T-cell response was found to be weaker but faster than the primary response, with a peak reached on day 5 rather than on day 15.

The trim is 1 base for V and 15 bases for J, with a gap of 12 bases between the germline ends. The CDR3, cysteine through phenylalanine, is 12 amino acids long. Only the CDR3 portion is preserved as DNA: 36 bases, with reading frame beginning at the first base. CDR1 and CDR2 were assigned from the germline V gene (reference sequence) as LGHDT and YNNKEL. The label giving this sample's treatment or condition can be read as: live attenuated yellow fever vaccine strain. PBMCs were isolated from peripheral blood using a standard Ficoll-Paque protocol. Dynabeads CD4 and CD8 positive selection kits were used to isolate the CD4 and CD8 T-cell fractions. TriZol was used to extract RNA from bulk PBMCs, from CD4 and CD8 fractions, and from dextramer-positive and dextramer-negative fractions. This clonotype was seen many times. Its binding antigen is unknown. Nothing much larger sits one base from this clone, and base qualities are not available.

TCR cDNA was synthesized by 5'RACE template switching, through which a universal primer site and unique molecular identifiers were introduced. cDNA synthesis was primed from both the TCR alpha and TCR beta constant segments. Two PCR steps were used to amplify libraries, with sample barcodes and sequencing adapters being added in the second step. Sequencing of libraries was performed on Illumina HiSeq 2500 (2x100 bp) or NovaSeq (2x150 bp). Under the source paper's analysis protocol: MIGEC was used to demultiplex reads and collapse the reads into UMI consensus sequences, and MiXCR was used for V(D)J alignment. Vaccine-responding clonotypes were defined with edgeR using replicate PBMC samples, requiring FDR below 0.01 and a log2 fold change above 5 up to day 15. CD4 or CD8 identity was assigned to each bulk clonotype according to whether the clonotype was present at higher abundance in the sequenced CD4 repertoire or the sequenced CD8 repertoire. Through fastp at Q25 and MiXCR, TCRdb rebuilt clones from the public reads, retaining in-frame beta chains. Identical CDR3 proteins give one entry, which carries the most common genes and DNA. These V and J calls are TCRdb output, not the study's own analysis. This sample is represented by roughly 120,000 distinct CDR3 sequences; around 7.2% of them were singletons. The ten largest clones add up to approximately 2.7% of the sample.

The specimen comprised CD4+ T cells sorted from PBMCs, sampled roughly 47 days after the first yellow fever vaccination. Rearrangement joined TRBV3-1 to TRBJ1-4; a confident D gene designation cannot be given. The sequence was obtained from a man aged 18-30 years who received the YFV17D yellow fever vaccine. The CDR3 here reads CASSQGRRMLFF. The nucleotides read TGTGCCAGCAGCCAAGGCCGCCGAATGTTGTTTTTT.